This T cell receptor (beta chain) derives from a study of response to subunit inactivated influenza vaccine. From the RT-PCR reads, TCRdb called clonotypes with MiXCR, one entry per CDR3 protein. The sample carries about 800,000 distinct CDR3 sequences, around 20% recorded once. This clonotype has ten or more counts. Its antigen is unknown. Between the trimmed V and J ends, which lost 1 base and 5 bases, there was a span of 3 bases. The CDR3 consists of 11 residues. The V gene's germline CDR1 is DFQATT and CDR2 SNEGSKA (reference sequence). Study-level findings and limits: A suggestion made by the authors is that each seasonal influenza vaccination recruits few new T cells.

The input for sequencing was PBMCs from blood, taken 4 to 6 days after vaccination. This TCR came from a man aged 45-65 years who received an inactivated influenza vaccine. V and J are TRBV20-1 and TRBJ2-1; D gene ambiguous. CDR3 nucleotides: TGCAGTGCTAGAGTAAACAATGAGCAGTTCTTC. Its protein is CSARVNNEQFF.